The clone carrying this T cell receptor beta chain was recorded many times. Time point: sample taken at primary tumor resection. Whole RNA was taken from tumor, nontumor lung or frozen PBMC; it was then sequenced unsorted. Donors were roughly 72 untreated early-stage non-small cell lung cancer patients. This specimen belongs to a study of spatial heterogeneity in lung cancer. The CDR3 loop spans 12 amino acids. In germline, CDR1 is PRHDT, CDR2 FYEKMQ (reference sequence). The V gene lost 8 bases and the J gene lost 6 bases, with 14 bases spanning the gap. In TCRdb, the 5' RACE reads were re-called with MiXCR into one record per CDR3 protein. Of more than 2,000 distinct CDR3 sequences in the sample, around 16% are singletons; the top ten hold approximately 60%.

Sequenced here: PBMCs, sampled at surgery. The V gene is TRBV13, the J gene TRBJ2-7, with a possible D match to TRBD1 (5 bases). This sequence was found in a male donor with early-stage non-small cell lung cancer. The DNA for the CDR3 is TGTGCCAGCGGCCAGGGATCTCGCGAGCAGTACTTC. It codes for CASGQGSREQYF.